Described below is a single TCR beta chain sequence and its context. What this receptor recognizes is not known. Qualities for individual bases were not recorded, and no much larger clone is one base off. Libraries came from RT-PCR. Reads for this sample came from an Illumina HiSeq 2500. TCRdb's own reprocessing of the public reads used fastp at Q25 and MiXCR and kept productive beta chains. Entries are consolidated by CDR3 protein sequence, retaining the most common genes and DNA. Within this sample are some 540,000 distinct CDR3 sequences, with approximately 22% of them counted one time only. The ten most abundant clones make up 2.5% to 3.5% of the sample. This sample is part of a study of response to subunit inactivated influenza vaccine (dated by TCRdb to the late 2010s). Study-level background: The study used deep quantitative T cell receptor repertoire profiling to track responses to a trivalent subunit inactivated influenza vaccine. Findings and caveats that apply to the study as a whole: According to the authors, only a limited number of new T cells may be recruited by each seasonal influenza vaccination.

These data were also filed under a second study, of T cells expressing NK-cell markers. As the second publication notes: TCR beta cDNA libraries were prepared using 5'RACE template switching, which introduced a universal primer site and unique molecular identifiers. Several donors provided sorted CD3+CD56+NKG2C+, CD3+CD56+NKG2C- and CD3+CD56-NKG2C+ T-cell subsets, whose TCR beta-chain repertoires were profiled. Of the eight sequenced donors, seven were found to be HCMV-seropositive and one was found to be HCMV-seronegative. To restrict sorting to alphabetaTCR-expressing T cells, an anti-gammadeltaTCR antibody was added in several experiments. In 5 to 7 donors, the dominant CD3+CD56+NKG2C+ clonotypes ranked among the top 10 CD8+ clonotypes, making up about 1.0-7.5% of CD8+ T cells. Those dominant clonotypes were again the most abundant among CD3+CD56-NKG2C+ cells in a few donors, at roughly 25-65%. Whether the expanded NKG2C-expressing T cell clones were specific for HCMV antigens was left unclear. The eight sequenced donors were randomly selected healthy volunteers, three men and five women. HCMV serostatus was determined by detecting HCMV-specific IgG in serum with a commercial ELISA kit. Ficoll density gradient centrifugation was used to isolate peripheral blood mononuclear cells from blood. Using Miltenyi isolation kits, CD4+ and CD8+ T cells were isolated from PBMC through magnetic immunoseparation. Priming for cDNA synthesis came from the TCR beta constant segment, and two successive PCR amplification steps followed. The libraries were sequenced on Illumina HiSeq 2000/2500, MiSeq or NextSeq, producing 2 x 150 bp reads. Reads were demultiplexed and grouped by UMI with MIGEC, and clonotypes were assembled and quantified with MiTCR. To remove erroneous sequences, TCR cDNA sequences were retained only when supported by two or more reads. Downstream repertoire analysis used the tcR package, and clonotypes were matched across fractions by CDR3 nucleotide sequence plus V segment. Antigen specificity was annotated against VDJdb with VDJmatch, allowing one amino acid substitution in CDR3.

The specimen comprised CD4+ T cells sorted from PBMCs, sampled approximately 12 days after vaccination. This sequence was found in a man aged 50 to 59 who received an inactivated influenza vaccine. Donor details come from another sample of the same person, matched by shared clones.

Here the CDR3 is given as CASSPEGGAYYEQYF. Read as DNA, the sequence is TGTGCCAGCTCACCAGAAGGGGGCGCCTACTACGAGCAGTACTTC. The chain is made from TRBV18 and TRBJ2-7, with 7 middle bases fitting TRBD1. Sequences KGHSH (CDR1) and LQKENI (CDR2) are obtained from the germline V gene. Compared with germline, V lacks 2 bases and J lacks 3 bases; bases without a gene match: 7. The CDR3 spans 15 residues, from the cysteine through the phenylalanine. Only CDR3 DNA remains: 45 bases, in frame from the first base.